This entry is about one TCR beta chain. The target antigen is unknown. Naive CD45RA+ and memory CD45RA-negative subsets were split from CD4+ cells. This entry belongs to a study of shared clonotypes between healthy human individuals. Points from the study as a whole: The authors sampled blood alone, and tissue repertoires likely differ.

Over several immunoSEQ plates, each subset's genomic DNA was distributed in even portions. The repertoire was sequenced with immunoSEQ multiplex PCR; TCRdb's copy has only in-frame clones and lacks some. The data contain 2 million to 3 million clones, approximately 94% of them singletons. The V gene's germline CDR1 is SQVTM and CDR2 ANQGSEA. V was trimmed by 7 bases and J by 6 bases, leaving 15 bases between them. CDR3 length equals 12 residues. Material: naive CD4+ T cells from PBMCs. Subset meaning: CD45RA+ positively selected. This clonotype was obtained from a man between 18 and 35 years old in good health. Some clones in this sample may be carry-over from other donors' samples. V and J are TRBV29-1 and TRBJ1-1; tentative D call: TRBD1 (6 bases). The CDR3 reads CSARMGAAEAFF. The CDR3 DNA reads TGCAGCGCTCGGATGGGGGCAGCTGAAGCTTTCTTT.